The source of this T cell receptor (beta chain) is a study of blood T cell repertoires in COVID-19. This clone was found once. The junction had 3 bases not matched to a gene; V was cut back by 0 bases and J by 7 bases. Germline lookup yields CDR1 SGDLS and CDR2 YYNGEE. This CDR3 has 15 residues. This table comes from immunoSEQ multiplex PCR, and its TCRdb copy is limited to in-frame clones, with some not included. The table lists around 180,000 clones, about 91% of them singletons. The chain carries TRBV9 and TRBJ2-1, with 11 bases fitting TRBD2. This receptor was identified in a woman aged 40 to 50 with acute COVID-19. The sequenced sample was PBMCs or T cells enriched from blood (not recorded which). This chain's CDR3 is CASSVGLAGRNEQFF. The CDR3 bases are TGTGCCAGCAGCGTAGGACTAGCGGGGAGGAATGAGCAGTTCTTC.